This is a list of T cell receptor beta chains from one sample in a study of T cells in Graves' hyperthyroidism and ophthalmopathy. Using its own MiXCR run on the multiplex PCR reads, TCRdb lists one record per CDR3 protein. The sample comprises 560,000 or so distinct CDR3 sequences, about 45% of which are singletons, and about 7.9% rests with the top ten. The sequenced sample was peripheral blood or thyroid tissue (not recorded which). These receptors were obtained from a woman aged 18-29 years with Graves' hyperthyroidism. CDR3s include the opening cysteine and the closing phenylalanine or tryptophan. Fields, in order: J gene, V gene, D gene, clone size, CDR3 protein, CDR3 DNA. A D gene is named only where the DNA matches it firmly. The listing skips clone size in some rows; elsewhere it reads once, few, many or a size class.

TRBJ1-4 | TRBV24-1 | - | - | CASSDPLREKLFF | TGTGCCAGCAGTGATCCACTCCGGGAAAAACTGTTTTTT
TRBJ1-1 | TRBV10-3 | - | - | CASSLASPNTEAFF | TGTGCCAGCAGCTTAGCAAGCCCCAACACTGAAGCTTTCTTT
TRBJ2-7 | TRBV10-3 | TRBD2 | few | CAISGGLAGLHSSDDEQYF | TGTGCCATCAGTGGGGGACTAGCGGGCCTCCATTCCTCAGATGACGAGCAGTACTTC
TRBJ2-7 | TRBV7-6 | - | - | CASSLGGFTEQYF | TGTGCCAGCAGCTTAGGGGGTTTTACCGAGCAGTACTTC
TRBJ1-5 | TRBV7-8 | - | many | CASSLAQGPQHF | TGTGCCAGCAGCTTAGCGCAGGGACCCCAGCATTTT
TRBJ1-5 | TRBV15 | TRBD1 | - | CATSVDRDRNQPQHF | TGTGCCACCAGCGTGGACAGGGACAGAAATCAGCCCCAGCATTTT
TRBJ2-2 | TRBV25-1 | - | - | CASSFGFRVPGELFF | TGCGCCAGCAGCTTCGGGTTTCGCGTACCCGGGGAGCTGTTTTTT
TRBJ2-6 | TRBV7-2 | TRBD2 | - | CASPGRERGSGANVLTF | TGTGCCAGCCCCGGGCGGGAGAGGGGCTCTGGGGCCAACGTCCTGACTTTC
TRBJ2-5 | TRBV2 | - | - | CASSTGHQETQYF | TGTGCCAGCTCCACGGGCCACCAAGAGACCCAGTACTTC
TRBJ2-7 | TRBV5-1 | - | - | CASSLSGQPEQYF | TGCGCCAGCAGCTTGTCAGGACAACCCGAGCAGTACTTC
TRBJ2-7 | TRBV29-1 | - | - | CSVAPPGVNEQYF | TGCAGCGTTGCGCCACCCGGGGTGAACGAGCAGTACTTC
TRBJ1-2 | TRBV24-1 | TRBD1 | - | CATSEPGTELYGYTF | TGTGCCACCAGTGAACCCGGGACAGAGCTATATGGCTACACCTTC
TRBJ2-2 | TRBV29-1 | TRBD2 | many | CSGREANTGELFF | TGCAGCGGACGGGAGGCGAACACCGGGGAGCTGTTTTTT
TRBJ1-6 | TRBV6-1 | TRBD1 | - | CASSPTGLNSPLHF | TGTGCCAGCAGCCCGACAGGGCTTAATTCACCCCTCCACTTT
TRBJ1-1 | TRBV7-3 | - | few | CASSYRASEAFF | TGTGCCAGCAGTTACAGGGCCTCTGAAGCTTTCTTT
TRBJ1-4 | TRBV7-9 | - | - | CASSAPLNRWLFF | TGTGCCAGCAGTGCTCCCCTAAATCGGTGGCTGTTTTTT
TRBJ1-2 | TRBV20-1 | TRBD1 | - | CSARSGTGRGYTF | TGCAGTGCTAGATCCGGGACAGGGCGAGGCTACACCTTC
TRBJ2-3 | TRBV29-1 | - | - | CSVVAGTDTQYF | TGCAGCGTAGTCGCGGGGACAGATACGCAGTATTTT
TRBJ2-5 | TRBV10-3 | - | - | CASQGGIETQYF | TGTGCCAGCCAAGGCGGGATAGAGACCCAGTACTTC
TRBJ2-1 | TRBV29-1 | - | - | CSVQTTGRNEQFF | TGCAGCGTTCAAACAACAGGGCGCAATGAGCAGTTCTTC
TRBJ2-7 | TRBV10-3 | - | - | CASSYSVTYEQYF | TGTGCCAGCAGTTACTCCGTAACCTACGAGCAGTACTTC
TRBJ2-5 | TRBV7-9 | - | many | CASSFQETQYF | TGTGCCAGCAGCTTCCAAGAGACCCAGTACTTC
TRBJ2-6 | TRBV24-1 | TRBD1 | many | CATSDSFGTGGPGANVLTF | TGTGCCACCAGTGATTCGTTCGGGACAGGGGGACCTGGGGCCAACGTCCTGACTTTC
TRBJ1-5 | TRBV20-1 | - | few | CSAKDSPNQPQHF | TGCAGTGCTAAGGACAGCCCAAATCAGCCCCAGCATTTT
TRBJ2-7 | TRBV20-1 | TRBD2 | few | CSGEGREPYEQYF | TGCAGCGGGGAGGGAAGGGAACCGTACGAGCAGTACTTC
TRBJ1-4 | TRBV15 | - | - | CATGDGLWNEKLFF | TGTGCCACCGGGGATGGGCTGTGGAATGAAAAACTGTTTTTT
TRBJ1-2 | TRBV7-2 | TRBD1 | few | CASSPFRGQDYGYTF | TGTGCCAGTAGCCCGTTCAGGGGGCAGGACTATGGCTACACCTTC
TRBJ1-1 | TRBV7-9 | - | many | CASSLERVDTEAFF | TGTGCCAGCAGCTTAGAGAGGGTCGACACTGAAGCTTTCTTT
TRBJ2-5 | TRBV6-5 | - | many | CASSYRESETQYF | TGTGCCAGCAGTTACAGGGAGAGCGAGACCCAGTACTTC
TRBJ1-5 | TRBV2 | - | - | CASSVWGGNQPQHF | TGTGCCAGCAGTGTTTGGGGAGGCAATCAGCCCCAGCATTTT
TRBJ2-5 | TRBV24-1 | TRBD1 | many | CATSGTGGRQETQYF | TGTGCCACCAGTGGAACAGGGGGCAGACAAGAGACCCAGTACTTC
TRBJ2-7 | TRBV12-3/TRBV12-4 | - | few | CASSYVAGQIYEQYF | TGTGCCAGCAGTTACGTGGCGGGACAAATCTACGAGCAGTACTTC
TRBJ2-7 | TRBV7-9 | - | - | CASSSNPGSYEQYF | TGTGCCAGCAGCTCTAACCCCGGCTCCTACGAGCAGTACTTC
TRBJ1-4 | TRBV19 | - | few | CASSIWETTNEKLFF | TGTGCCAGTAGTATATGGGAAACAACTAATGAAAAACTGTTTTTT
TRBJ1-1 | TRBV7-4 | - | - | CASSDSRSGNTEAFF | TGTGCCAGCAGCGATTCTCGTTCCGGTAACACTGAAGCTTTCTTT
TRBJ1-5 | TRBV19 | - | - | CASSIWGNQPQHF | TGTGCCAGTAGTATTTGGGGCAATCAGCCCCAGCATTTT
TRBJ1-6 | TRBV19 | - | many | CASSTIQGPSALHF | TGTGCCAGTAGTACTATACAGGGACCGTCGGCCCTCCACTTT
TRBJ2-3 | TRBV2 | - | - | CASSEADTQYF | TGTGCCAGCAGTGAGGCAGATACGCAGTATTTT
TRBJ1-1 | TRBV6-5 | - | - | CASSSDAANTEAFF | TGTGCCAGCAGTTCTGACGCGGCTAACACTGAAGCTTTCTTT
TRBJ2-7 | TRBV6-1 | - | once | CASSDSGGEQYF | TGTGCCAGCAGTGATTCGGGCGGCGAGCAGTACTTC
TRBJ1-5 | TRBV12-3/TRBV12-4 | - | many | CASSWQGRGQPQHF | TGTGCCAGCAGCTGGCAAGGGAGGGGTCAGCCCCAGCATTTT
TRBJ1-2 | TRBV25-1 | - | - | CASSDGEHYGYTF | TGTGCCAGCAGTGACGGGGAACACTATGGCTACACCTTC
TRBJ2-5 | TRBV20-1 | - | - | CSASDAETQYF | TGCAGTGCTAGTGACGCAGAGACCCAGTACTTC
TRBJ2-5 | TRBV10-3 | TRBD1 | - | CATDRDDNQPQYF | TGTGCCACCGACAGGGACGACAATCAGCCCCAGTACTTC
TRBJ1-5 | TRBV11-2 | - | - | CASSLVWEVNQPQHF | TGTGCCAGCAGCTTGGTATGGGAGGTCAATCAGCCCCAGCATTTT
TRBJ1-1 | TRBV10-1 | TRBD1 | - | CASSQELDRVSNTEAFF | TGCGCCAGCAGCCAAGAACTCGACAGGGTCTCTAACACTGAAGCTTTCTTT
TRBJ2-7 | TRBV25-1 | - | many | CASSEYVRGYEQYF | TGTGCCAGCAGTGAATACGTCAGGGGTTACGAGCAGTACTTC
TRBJ2-5 | TRBV29-1 | - | - | CSVAGRELESQYF | TGCAGCGTTGCTGGGCGGGAACTAGAGTCCCAGTACTTC
TRBJ2-7 | TRBV9 | - | few | CASSGYRDEQYF | TGTGCCAGCAGCGGGTACAGGGACGAGCAGTACTTC
TRBJ1-1 | TRBV20-1 | - | - | CSARDGGQYPFF | TGCAGTGCTAGAGATGGGGGACAATACCCTTTCTTT